Presented here are 27 T cell receptor beta chains from one specimen sequenced in a study of T-cell reconstitution after alpha-beta-depleted transplantation in children. The library targeted TCRbeta and was prepared with unique molecular identifiers. MiXCR, run by TCRdb on the PCR reads, gives a single entry per CDR3 protein. The sample shows 200,000 or so distinct CDR3 sequences, approximately 8.4% of them seen only once. The starting material was PBMCs, mostly from graft donor cells, obtained 360 days after TCRalphabeta/CD19-depleted stem cell transplant. The receptors stem from a male patient aged 2-10 years who had a stem cell transplant for acute myeloid leukemia, so the T cells may come from the graft donor.

This clonotype showed up many times. The V gene is TRBV27, the J gene TRBJ2-2; 8 bases match TRBD1. This CDR3 has 18 amino acids. V lost 3 bases to trimming and J lost 4 bases; unmatched junction nucleotides: 13. Looked up from germline, CDR1 is MNHEY and CDR2 is SMNVEV (reference sequence). In nucleotides, the CDR3 is TGTGCCAGCAGTTTTTGGGACCTGACAGGGGCGGGCACCGGGGAGCTGTTTTTT. Amino acids: CASSFWDLTGAGTGELFF.

This clonotype has more than one count but fewer than ten. The chain carries TRBV6-6 and TRBJ1-5, with a weak D call TRBD1 (5 bases). Trimming removed 8 bases at V and 2 bases at J, with 10 bases between. The CDR3 has 13 residues. The germline CDR1 and CDR2 sequences are MNHNY and SVGAGI (reference sequence). The CDR3 sequence is CASGGVGNQPQHF. Here the CDR3 DNA reads TGTGCCAGCGGGGGGGTTGGCAATCAGCCCCAGCATTTT.

This clonotype was observed a handful of times. This sequence joins TRBV20-1 and TRBJ2-7; TRBD2 is a possible D gene (5 bases). In germline, CDR1 is DFQATT, CDR2 SNEGSKA (reference sequence). CDR3 length: 16 amino acids. The V and J ends lost 0 bases and 2 bases respectively, with 17 bases between them. The CDR3 spells CSARDDWATGTYEQYF. The CDR3, as DNA: TGCAGTGCTAGAGACGATTGGGCTACGGGAACCTACGAGCAGTACTTC.

This clonotype was detected many times. The genes are TRBV7-2 and TRBJ2-1; 14 bases are a match to TRBD2. Germline V CDR1 and CDR2: SGHTA, FQGNSA. V dropped 8 bases and J dropped 0; count of bases not matched to a gene: 12. The length of the CDR3 is 19 residues. The CDR3 DNA follows: TGTGCCAGCTGCCCCTGGACTAGCGGGAGGACGTCCTCCTACAATGAGCAGTTCTTC. This translates into CASCPWTSGRTSSYNEQFF.

For the CDR3, the DNA is TGCAGTGCTAGTACGGTTCATCAGCCCCAGCATTTT. Translated, it gives CSASTVHQPQHF. The chain recombines TRBV20-1 with TRBJ1-5, with D unclear. This CDR3 spans 12 amino acids. Germline V CDR1 and CDR2: DFQATT, SNEGSKA (reference sequence). V dropped 3 bases and J dropped 5 bases, with 8 bases sitting between them.

This clonotype was counted many times. The DNA for the CDR3 is TGTGCCAGCAGTTTAAAGAGGGGGCAGTCAGGCAAAAACATTCAGTACTTC. Its translation is CASSLKRGQSGKNIQYF. The chain joins TRBV12-3 or TRBV12-4 to TRBJ2-4; 7 nucleotides match TRBD1. This CDR3 is built from 17 residues. The junction had 10 bases not matched to a gene; V was cut back by 2 bases and J by 3 bases.

This clonotype showed up many times. The rearrangement joins TRBV10-3 to TRBJ2-5, with D tentatively TRBD1 or TRBD2 (5 bases each). The CDR3 length is 16 residues. Germline loops: CDR1 ENHRY, CDR2 SYGVKD. V was cut by 5 bases and J by 4 bases, with 20 bases left in between. In DNA, the CDR3 is TGTGCCATCAGTAGCTCGCAGGGCACTGGAGGAGAGACCCAGTACTTC. This codes for CAISSSQGTGGETQYF.

The gene calls are TRBV20-1 and TRBJ2-1; TRBD1 matches 7 bases. Germline CDR1 is DFQATT and CDR2 is SNEGSKA (reference sequence). This CDR3 has 16 amino acids. The ends lost 2 bases at V and 4 bases at J; junction bases unmatched: 11. The CDR3, as DNA: TGCAGTGCTAGAAACTCCCAGGCCAGGGGGTACAATGAGCAGTTCTTC. Protein sequence: CSARNSQARGYNEQFF.

The rearrangement uses TRBV20-1 and TRBJ2-1; the match to TRBD2 covers 8 bases. The CDR3 totals 13 residues. V lost 3 bases, J lost 7 bases, and 5 bases stayed unmatched. Looked up from germline, CDR1 is DFQATT and CDR2 is SNEGSKA (reference sequence). CDR3 sequence (DNA): TGCAGTGCTAGCGGGGGGGCCACGAATGAGCAGTTCTTC. Its translation: CSASGGATNEQFF.

Remarks on this clonotype: A read error may produce the germline difference seen at one junction end. V is TRBV7-7 and J is TRBJ2-1; D gene unclear. The CDR3 is 15 residues long. CDR1 is SSHAT, CDR2 FNYEAQ, per germline (reference sequence). This CDR3 is CASSLDLGSYNEQFF. The CDR3 DNA sequence: TGTGCTAGCAGCTTAGACCTAGGGTCCTACAATGAGCAGTTCTTC.

This clonotype was detected ten times or more. The CDR3 coding sequence is TGCAGCGTTGACAGCGACACCGGGGAGCTGTTTTTT. Its protein is CSVDSDTGELFF. The V gene is TRBV29-1, the J gene TRBJ2-2; D not certain. CDR1 is SQVTM, CDR2 ANQGSEA, per germline. The CDR3 is 12 amino acids. The V and J ends lost 3 bases and 3 bases respectively, with 5 bases between them.

V usage is TRBV7-8 and J usage is TRBJ2-7; the D call may be TRBD1 or TRBD2 (5 bases each). The length of the CDR3 is 13 residues. Trimming removed 5 bases from V and 6 bases from J, with 14 bases in between. Germline CDR1 reads SGHVS; CDR2 reads FQNEAQ. In DNA form, the CDR3 reads TGTGCCAGCAGCCAGATGGGGGATCTCGAGCAGTACTTC. Amino acid sequence: CASSQMGDLEQYF. Based on the CDR3 plus reference TRBV7-8 and TRBJ2-7, the full variable domain is GAGVSQSPRYKVAKRGQDVALRCDPISGHVSLFWYQQALGQGPEFLTYFQNEAQLDKSGLPSDRFFAERPEGSVSTLKIQRTQQEDSAVYLCASSQMGDLEQYFGPGTRLTVT.

This rearrangement joins TRBV4-3 to TRBJ2-7; a weak D match, TRBD2 (6 bases). The V end was cut by 3 bases, the J end by 4 bases, with 28 bases between. The CDR3 totals 19 residues. The V gene's germline CDR1 is LGHNA and CDR2 YSLEER. The CDR3 is CASSQAPGLSSRLPYEQYF. CDR3 nucleotides: TGCGCCAGCAGCCAGGCTCCGGGACTTTCAAGCAGGCTTCCTTACGAGCAGTACTTC.

The chain carries TRBV11-2 and TRBJ2-3; 13 nucleotides align to TRBD2. Germline CDR1 reads SGHAT; CDR2 reads FQNNGV. The CDR3 contains 19 residues. Losses at the gene ends were 5 bases for V and 2 bases for J; bases not matched to a gene: 13. The CDR3 nucleotides read TGTGCCAGCAGCCCAGGGGGCCTTACTAGCGGGAGGGTCACAGATACGCAGTATTTT. Translating it yields CASSPGGLTSGRVTDTQYF.

The rearrangement uses TRBV5-6 and TRBJ1-2; the D gene is possibly TRBD1 (6 bases). This CDR3 is 16 amino acids long. Germline assignment: CDR1 SGHDT and CDR2 YYEEEE. Between the trimmed V and J ends, which lost 0 bases and 5 bases, there was a span of 17 bases. CDR3 loop: CASSLEGRGATYGYTF. In DNA, the CDR3 is TGTGCCAGCAGCTTGGAAGGACGGGGGGCAACTTATGGCTACACCTTC.

This clonotype was detected many times. The genes are TRBV30 and TRBJ2-3; D possibly matches TRBD1 or TRBD2 (5 bases each). Trimming shortened V by 5 bases and J by 4 bases, and 13 bases separated the two germline ends. Germline CDR1 and CDR2: GTSNPN and SVGIG (reference sequence). The CDR3 extends over 13 amino acids. The CDR3 loop is CAWDPRGADTQYF. CDR3 sequence (DNA): TGTGCCTGGGACCCGAGGGGAGCAGATACGCAGTATTTT.

The table lists this clonotype with a few counts. CDR3 nucleotides: TGCAGCGCTTTTGGGCAGGGAACAGATACGCAGTATTTT. This codes for CSAFGQGTDTQYF. The chain links TRBV29-1 to TRBJ2-3, with D possibly TRBD1 on 5 matching bases. Trimming shortened V by 7 bases and J by 3 bases, and 14 bases separated the two germline ends. This CDR3 is 13 amino acids long. CDR1 and CDR2 (germline): SQVTM, ANQGSEA.

This clonotype was recorded a few times. J is TRBJ1-2 and V is TRBV12-3 or TRBV12-4, with a possible D match to TRBD1 (6 bases). This CDR3 contains 14 residues. The germline V and J ends were trimmed by 4 bases and 7 bases, with 16 bases remaining between them. The CDR3 spells CASSSGLWGRGYTF. The CDR3 nucleotides are TGTGCCAGCAGTTCGGGGCTTTGGGGGCGTGGCTACACCTTC.

In this sample, this clonotype turned up many times. The rearrangement uses TRBV5-1 and TRBJ2-1, with a possible D match to TRBD1 (6 bases). The CDR3 runs 15 residues. The V end was cut by 7 bases, the J end by 0 bases, with 14 bases between. Germline values: CDR1 SGHRS, CDR2 YFSETQ. Written as DNA, the CDR3 is TGCGCCAGCTCCCAGGGGCAGAGCTCCTACAATGAGCAGTTCTTC. Amino acids: CASSQGQSSYNEQFF.

This clonotype was detected only a few times. The chain combines TRBV3-1 with TRBJ1-5; 10 bases align to TRBD1. The CDR3 runs to 15 residues. Germline V lookup: CDR1 LGHDT, CDR2 YNNKEL (reference sequence). V trimming: 1 base; J trimming: 5 bases; junction bases outside the gene matches: 2. The CDR3 DNA is TGTGCCAGCAGCCAAGCCGGGACAGGGGATCAGCCCCAGCATTTT. It is translated as CASSQAGTGDQPQHF.

This clonotype was seen ten or more times. The chain links TRBV7-2 to TRBJ2-3; TRBD2 matches at 7 bases. Germline assignment: CDR1 SGHTA and CDR2 FQGNSA. CDR3 length equals 15 residues. Trimming took 3 bases from V and 5 from J; bases not matched to a gene: 8. The CDR3 DNA reads TGTGCCAGCAGCTTCCGACCCTGGGGGGGAGATACGCAGTATTTT. Translation: CASSFRPWGGDTQYF.

This clonotype was observed at least ten times. The chain links TRBV10-3 to TRBJ2-5; 9 bases fit TRBD1. J lost 2 bases, V lost 3 bases, and 4 bases had no gene match. Per germline, CDR1 ENHRY and CDR2 SYGVKD. CDR3 length: 15 residues. Here the CDR3 DNA reads TGTGCCATCAGTGACGGGACAGGGAGGCAAGAGACCCAGTACTTC. It specifies CAISDGTGRQETQYF.

Turning to this clonotype: The germline gene is not matched at one end of the junction; a read error may be the cause. The chain uses TRBV6-5 and TRBJ1-1; unclear D gene. This CDR3 contains 15 residues. Per the germline V gene, CDR1 is MNHEY and CDR2 is SVGAGI. The CDR3 region has the DNA TGTGCCAGCAGTTACTCGCCGGGAGTGAACACTGAAGCCTTCTTT. Its translation is CASSYSPGVNTEAFF.

This clonotype came up many times. This chain joins TRBV7-8 and TRBJ2-5; TRBD1 matches at 9 bases. V trimming: 3 bases; J trimming: 5 bases; junction bases outside the gene matches: 10. This CDR3 has 16 amino acids. Germline V CDR1 and CDR2: SGHVS, FQNEAQ. Written as DNA, the CDR3 is TGTGCCAGCAGCTTCCCGGGACAGGGAGGTTGGGAGACCCAGTACTTC. Its translation: CASSFPGQGGWETQYF.

This clonotype appeared many times. The V call is TRBV6-2 or TRBV6-3, the J call TRBJ2-3; either TRBD1 or TRBD2 may supply D (5 bases each). The CDR3 is made up of 12 amino acids. V was pared by 2 bases and J by 6 bases, with 6 bases between. Looked up from germline, CDR1 is MNHEY and CDR2 is SVGEGT. Here the CDR3 reads CASSYGDDTQYF. Here the CDR3 DNA reads TGTGCCAGCAGTTACGGGGACGATACGCAGTATTTT.

The sample holds a few counts of this clonotype. The chain combines TRBV20-1 with TRBJ1-5; D is ambiguous. The CDR3 is 12 amino acids. From germline, CDR1 is DFQATT and CDR2 SNEGSKA (reference sequence). Trimming stripped 5 bases from V and 2 bases from J, with 7 bases between. CDR3 nucleotide sequence: TGCAGTGCTCTGGAGGGCAATCAGCCCCAGCATTTT. Its protein is CSALEGNQPQHF.

CDR3 loop: CSAGRWTEAFF. DNA of the CDR3: TGCAGTGCTGGGAGATGGACTGAAGCTTTCTTT. This sequence joins TRBV20-1 and TRBJ1-1, with D unclear. The germline V gene encodes CDR1 DFQATT and CDR2 SNEGSKA (reference sequence). The CDR3 length is 11 residues. V was shortened by 5 bases and J by 5 bases, with 9 bases between the two germline ends.